These 16 T cell receptor beta chains share one sample of origin, sequenced in a study of OX40 agonist ivuxolimab in advanced cancers. The protocol was immunoSEQ multiplex PCR, while the TCRdb copy is restricted to in-frame clones and leaves out a portion. The repertoire holds approximately 60,000 clones, with nearly 85% as singletons. Material: CD4+ or CD8+ T cells sorted from blood, obtained in a trial of the OX40 agonist ivuxolimab. The receptors here all came from an adult with an advanced solid tumor such as melanoma, head and neck, liver or kidney cancer.

V usage is TRBV5-6 and J usage is TRBJ1-1; D not resolved. V lost 2 bases to trimming and J lost 7 bases, with 12 bases between them. The CDR3 spans 13 residues. Germline CDR1 and CDR2: SGHDT and YYEEEE. CDR3 region: CASSFRITVEAFF. DNA for the CDR3: TGTGCCAGCAGCTTTAGGATCACAGTTGAAGCTTTCTTT.

This rearrangement joins TRBV2 to TRBJ1-4, with D maybe TRBD1 (6 bases). Trimming shortened V by 4 bases and J by 6 bases, and 18 bases separated the two germline ends. Per the germline V gene, CDR1 is SNHLY and CDR2 is FYNNEI. This CDR3 contains 16 residues. The CDR3 DNA is TGTGCCAGCAGTGGGAGGTTGACAGGAGTTGATGAAAAACTGTTTTTT. Translation: CASSGRLTGVDEKLFF.

The CDR3 loop reads CASSLGPGQVNYEQYF. CDR3 DNA sequence: TGTGCCAGCAGCTTGGGGCCGGGACAGGTTAACTACGAGCAGTACTTC. This chain uses TRBV5-4 with TRBJ2-7; 8 bases map to TRBD1. The trim removed 0 bases at V and 3 bases at J, leaving 8 bases unmatched. CDR1 SGHNT and CDR2 YYREEE come from the germline V gene (reference sequence). The CDR3 extends over 16 amino acids.

In its sample, this clone was seen once. The V call is TRBV7-3, the J call TRBJ2-2; TRBD2 aligns across 11 bases. With 3 bases clipped from V and 7 bases from J, the junction kept 10 bases outside the gene matches. The CDR3 consists of 17 residues. Germline CDR1 is SGHTA and CDR2 is FQGTGA. CDR3 DNA sequence: TGTGCCAGCAGCTTGACCATAGCGGGAGGGCCTAACGGGGAGCTGTTTTTT. Its protein is CASSLTIAGGPNGELFF.

Note on this clone: Relative to the germline gene, one junction end is altered; a read error may explain this. This chain joins TRBV7-2 and TRBJ2-1, with D perhaps TRBD2 (6 bases). The germline V gene encodes CDR1 SGHTA and CDR2 FQGNSA. The length of the CDR3 is 14 residues. DNA for the CDR3: TGTGCCAGCAGGTTAGGCGGGGTCCACAATGAGCAGTTCTTC. This sequence encodes CASRLGGVHNEQFF.

This clone was observed once. The chain joins TRBV5-5 to TRBJ1-1; tentative D call: TRBD1 (6 bases). There are 16 residues in the CDR3. Germline assignment: CDR1 SGHKS and CDR2 YYEKEE (reference sequence). Trimming took off 5 bases at V and 1 base at J, with 18 bases between the two ends. CDR3 nucleotides: TGTGCCAGCAGGATACAACTGGGGGGCAGGAACACTGAAGCTTTCTTT. Its protein is CASRIQLGGRNTEAFF.

The V and J genes are TRBV5-5 and TRBJ2-5, with a weak D call TRBD2 (5 bases). V shed 4 bases and J shed 0 bases, with 19 bases lying between them. Germline CDR1 is SGHKS and CDR2 is YYEKEE (reference sequence). This CDR3 has 17 residues. The CDR3 sequence is CASSQERGSRYQETQYF. In nucleotides, the CDR3 is TGTGCCAGCAGCCAGGAACGGGGTTCGAGGTACCAAGAGACCCAGTACTTC. Supplemented by reference TRBV5-5 and TRBJ2-5, the full variable domain reads DAGVTQSPTHLIKTRGQQVTLRCSPISGHKSVSWYQQVLGQGPQFIFQYYEKEERGRGNFPDRFSARQFPNYSSELNVNALLLGDSALYLCASSQERGSRYQETQYFGPGTRLLVL.

This CDR3 reads CASSLGIFRGTNTEAFF. CDR3 sequence (DNA): TGTGCCAGCAGTCTCGGGATATTTCGGGGAACGAACACTGAAGCTTTCTTT. The gene calls are TRBV5-4 and TRBJ1-1; D remains unclear. From germline, CDR1 is SGHNT and CDR2 YYREEE (reference sequence). This CDR3 has 17 residues. V lost 5 bases, J lost 1 base, and 21 bases lay in between.

The CDR3 loop is CASSVSGQGYEQYF. DNA of the CDR3: TGTGCCAGCAGTGTATCGGGACAGGGTTACGAGCAGTACTTC. The chain is built from TRBV6-1 and TRBJ2-7; 9 nucleotides line up with TRBD1. V lost 4 bases to trimming and J lost 4 bases; unmatched junction nucleotides: 5. Germline-derived CDR1 and CDR2 are MNHNS and SASEGT. The length of the CDR3 is 14 residues.

The V call is TRBV6-1, the J call TRBJ2-7; no clear D gene. The CDR3 sequence is 12 residues long. V lost 7 bases and J 5 bases, leaving 12 bases between the germline ends. Germline lookup yields CDR1 MNHNS and CDR2 SASEGT. Here the CDR3 DNA reads TGTGCCAGCACGTCCCCTGTGGACGAGCAGTACTTC. Protein product: CASTSPVDEQYF.

The V and J genes are TRBV5-1 and TRBJ2-7; TRBD2 agrees at 9 bases. This CDR3 has 15 residues. CDR1 SGHRS and CDR2 YFSETQ come from the germline V gene. V shed 4 bases and J 2 bases; nucleotides not matched to a gene: 7. The CDR3 DNA is TGCGCCAGCAGCGTTAGCGGGAGTCTCCCCTACGAGCAGTACTTC. It specifies CASSVSGSLPYEQYF.

This rearrangement joins TRBV5-1 to TRBJ2-7; maybe TRBD2 (5 bases). The CDR3 sequence is 14 residues long. The germline V gene encodes CDR1 SGHRS and CDR2 YFSETQ. V was clipped by 3 bases and J by 0 bases, with 10 bases between them. CDR3 sequence reads: CASSSSGNSYEQYF. In DNA, the CDR3 is TGCGCCAGCAGCTCCAGCGGAAACTCCTACGAGCAGTACTTC. The full variable domain, its missing parts supplied by reference TRBV5-1 and TRBJ2-7, is KAGVTQTPRYLIKTRGQQVTLSCSPISGHRSVSWYQQTPGQGLQFLFEYFSETQRNKGNFPGRFSGRQFSNSRSEMNVSTLELGDSALYLCASSSSGNSYEQYFGPGTRLTVT.

To note about this clone: Distinct nucleotide sequences in the sample also encode this CDR3. V usage is TRBV2 and J usage is TRBJ2-6; D not certain. The CDR3 totals 14 residues. Per germline, CDR1 SNHLY and CDR2 FYNNEI. V lost 5 bases and J lost 0, with 5 bases in between. The CDR3 bases are TGTGCCAGCAGTCGAAGCTCTGGGGCCAACGTCCTGACTTTC. Translated, it gives CASSRSSGANVLTF. Full variable domain (remainder filled in from reference TRBV2 and TRBJ2-6): EPEVTQTPSHQVTQMGQEVILRCVPISNHLYFYWYRQILGQKVEFLVSFYNNEISEKSEIFDDQFSVERPDGSNFTLKIRSTKLEDSAMYFCASSRSSGANVLTFGAGSRLTVL.

The chain joins TRBV9 to TRBJ2-1, with 9 positions matching TRBD1. CDR3 length: 15 amino acids. V lost 0 bases to trimming and J lost 12 bases; unmatched junction nucleotides: 10. CDR1 and CDR2 from the germline V gene are SGDLS and YYNGEE. The CDR3 loop is CASSVEGGQGISQFF. For the CDR3, the DNA is TGTGCCAGCAGCGTAGAAGGTGGACAGGGGATCTCGCAGTTCTTC.

The J gene is TRBJ2-1, the V gene TRBV19; 8 nucleotides line up with TRBD2. The CDR3 is 14 residues long. Per the germline V gene, CDR1 is LNHDA and CDR2 is SQIVND (reference sequence). After removal of 6 bases from V and 6 bases from J, the junction contained 7 bases not matched to a gene. The CDR3: CASRKPGGSNEQFF. CDR3 coding DNA: TGTGCCAGTAGGAAGCCGGGGGGGTCCAATGAGCAGTTCTTC.

In the case of this clone: The junction shows a germline mismatch at one end, possibly a read error. This chain connects TRBV5-4 to TRBJ2-1; either TRBD1 or TRBD2 may supply D (5 bases each). There are 13 residues in the CDR3. The V gene's germline CDR1 is SGHNT and CDR2 YYREEE (reference sequence). The chain's CDR3 is CASSFGTELKILF. DNA of the CDR3: TGTGCCAGCAGCTTCGGGACGGAGCTCAAAATACTCTTC. Filled out from reference TRBV5-4 and TRBJ2-1, the complete variable domain reads ETGVTQSPTHLIKTRGQQVTLRCSSQSGHNTVSWYQQALGQGPQFIFQYYREEENGRGNFPPRFSGLQFPNYSSELNVNALELDDSALYLCASSFGTELKILFGPGTRLTVL.